This T cell receptor beta chain was profiled in a study of a mutant IDH1 vaccine in newly diagnosed glioma (dated by TCRdb to the early 2020s). About the full investigation: Of the 25 to 40 patients who were treated, 62.5% were male and approximately 40% were female, and the mean age was around 41 years. Prior to enrollment, patients had been given standard therapy consisting of radiotherapy alone, temozolomide alone, or radiochemotherapy with temozolomide, with the combination given to most patients. Peripheral blood was collected at six visits: V03 (baseline), V05, V07, V10, V12 and V13. For exploratory analyses, roughly 25 treated patients had longitudinal TCRB deep sequencing done wherever samples were available.

Library preparation used the immunoSEQ multiplex PCR assay. Rearranged TCR beta chain sequences were amplified using the hsTCRB Kit according to the manufacturer's protocol. Sequencing of TCRB libraries was carried out on an Illumina MiSeq. As for how the authors treated the data: Demultiplexing, trimming and gene mapping were performed with the kit vendor's proprietary platform. TCRdb retrieved this table from immuneACCESS and kept in-frame rearrangements only. Not all clones are present; in checked studies, unresolved V genes account for under half, and no reason is known for the remainder. That table supplies the V and J calls and clone size; D and trimming were determined from the DNA. The sample includes roughly 41,000 clones, with just under 95% observed a single time. 18% of the sample is taken by the ten largest. Overall study outcomes, separate from this receptor: Pseudoprogression appeared unrelated to alterations in the top peripheral T cell clonotypes detected by TCRB sequencing. Availability determined which PBMC samples were chosen for TCRB deep sequencing. Vaccine-induced immune responses across multiple MHC alleles were detected in roughly 94% of patients. According to the authors, sample limitations meant that analyses of patient blood samples could not be reproduced.

This clone was detected only a few times. Its antigen specificity is not known. Base quality data are lacking; no much larger clone is found one base away. The sample's time point label, decoded: baseline, week 1 (first vaccination visit). Sample treatment or condition, as interpreted from the label and publication: pre-vaccination baseline after standard-of-care therapy. All donors had newly diagnosed IDH1-mutant astrocytomas of WHO grade 3 or 4 that showed loss of nuclear ATRX. The samples were drawn from NOA16, a multicentre, single-arm, open-label phase I trial in Germany that tested a mutant IDH1 peptide vaccine in humans for the first time. Visit V03 blood draws served as the baseline sample for immunogenicity testing. Genomic DNA for TCRB sequencing was isolated from EDTA blood with the DNeasy Blood and Tissue Kit. This specimen was PBMCs, taken from a glioma patient treated with radiotherapy, temozolomide or both. The receptor comes from a man in his late teens or twenties with glioma.

Read as DNA, the sequence is TGCGCCAGCAGCTTGGATGGTCAGTTTAACTATGGCTACACCTTC. Translated, it reads CASSLDGQFNYGYTF. The chain links TRBV5-1 with TRBJ1-2; a confident D gene designation cannot be given. Trimming at the junction amounts to 0 bases on V and 1 base on J, and the germline ends lie 10 bases apart. CDR1 and CDR2 are read off the germline V gene as SGHRS and YFSETQ. Counted from cysteine to phenylalanine, this CDR3 has 15 amino acids. Only the CDR3 DNA stays, 45 bases, in frame from base 1.